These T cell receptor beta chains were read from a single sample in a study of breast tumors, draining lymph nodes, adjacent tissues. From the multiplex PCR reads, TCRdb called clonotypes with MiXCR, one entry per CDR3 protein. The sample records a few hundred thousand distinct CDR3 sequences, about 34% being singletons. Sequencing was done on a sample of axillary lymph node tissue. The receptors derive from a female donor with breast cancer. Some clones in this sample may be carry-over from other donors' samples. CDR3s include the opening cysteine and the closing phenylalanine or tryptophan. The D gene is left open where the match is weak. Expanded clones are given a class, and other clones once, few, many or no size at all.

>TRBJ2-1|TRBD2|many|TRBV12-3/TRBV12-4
CASRKSGRIGEQFF
TGTGCCAGCAGGAAGAGCGGGAGAATAGGGGAGCAGTTCTTC
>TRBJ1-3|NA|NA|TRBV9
CASSVAPGLAGNTIYF
TGTGCCAGCAGCGTAGCCCCGGGACTAGCGGGTAACACCATATATTTT
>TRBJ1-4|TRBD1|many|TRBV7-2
CASSEDRGEKLFF
TGTGCCAGCAGCGAGGACAGGGGTGAAAAACTGTTTTTT
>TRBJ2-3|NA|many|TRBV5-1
CASSQGGGSTDTQYF
TGCGCCAGCAGCCAGGGAGGAGGCAGCACAGATACGCAGTATTTT
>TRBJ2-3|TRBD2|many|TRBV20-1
CSAGPGLGRDTQYF
TGCAGTGCTGGGCCGGGACTAGGTAGGGATACGCAGTATTTT
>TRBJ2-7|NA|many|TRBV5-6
CASSLAQADALEQYF
TGTGCCAGCAGCTTGGCCCAAGCGGATGCCCTCGAGCAGTACTTC
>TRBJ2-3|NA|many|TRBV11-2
CASSLEKGTVTDTQYF
TGTGCCAGCAGCTTAGAGAAGGGGACTGTCACAGATACGCAGTATTTT
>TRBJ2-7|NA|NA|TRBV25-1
CASSELGQGPSYEQYF
TGTGCCAGCAGTGAATTAGGTCAGGGGCCCTCCTACGAGCAGTACTTC
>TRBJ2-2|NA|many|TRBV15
CATSRDGRASGELFF
TGTGCCACCAGCAGAGATGGGCGAGCGTCGGGGGAGCTGTTTTTT
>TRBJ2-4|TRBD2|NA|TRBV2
CASSEGPTSGGYIQYF
TGTGCCAGCAGTGAGGGGCCGACTAGCGGGGGCTACATTCAGTACTTC
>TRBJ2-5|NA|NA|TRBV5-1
CASRPWGQETQYF
TGCGCCAGCCGCCCCTGGGGCCAAGAGACCCAGTACTTC
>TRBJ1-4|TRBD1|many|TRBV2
CASRGQGANEKLFF
TGTGCCAGCAGGGGACAGGGGGCAAATGAAAAACTGTTTTTT
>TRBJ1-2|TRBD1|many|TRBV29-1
CSAMDRGYGYTF
TGCAGCGCCATGGACAGGGGCTATGGCTACACCTTC
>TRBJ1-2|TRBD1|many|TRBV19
CASSIYGGQGEYTF
TGTGCCAGTAGTATATATGGGGGACAGGGAGAGTACACCTTC
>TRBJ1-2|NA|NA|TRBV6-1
CASSSSALIGRGGYTF
TGTGCCAGCAGTAGCTCCGCGTTGATCGGAAGGGGTGGCTACACCTTC
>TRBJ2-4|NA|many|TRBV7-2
CASSLAHRKDIQYF
TGTGCCAGCAGCTTAGCGCACAGAAAGGACATTCAGTACTTC
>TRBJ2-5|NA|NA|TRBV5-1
CASSSGQGRASGVGETQYF
TGCGCCAGCAGCTCCGGACAGGGAAGGGCTAGCGGGGTCGGGGAGACCCAGTACTTC
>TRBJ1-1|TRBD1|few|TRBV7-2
CASSHIGTDTEAFF
TGTGCCAGCAGCCACATTGGGACAGACACTGAAGCTTTCTTT
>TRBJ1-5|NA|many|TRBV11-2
CASSLNDQPQHF
TGTGCCAGCAGCTTAAACGATCAGCCCCAGCATTTT